Each of the 27 T cell receptor beta chains below was sequenced from the same sample in a study of T-cell reconstitution after alpha-beta-depleted transplantation in children. A TCRbeta library incorporating unique molecular identifiers was prepared. TCRdb used MiXCR to reprocess the PCR reads, holding one entry per CDR3 protein. The table records about 500,000 distinct CDR3 sequences, around a third of them present only once. The sequences come from PBMCs from the stem cell graft donor, collected from the stem cell graft. Receptors originate from a human donor who donated a stem cell graft to a child with aplastic anemia.

As DNA, the CDR3 is TGTGCCAGCAGTTCCCGACAGGGGATGAACACTGAAGCTTTCTTT. This encodes CASSSRQGMNTEAFF. The chain joins TRBV6-5 to TRBJ1-1; 8 bases line up with TRBD1. The CDR3 extends over 15 amino acids. Trimming took 4 bases from V and 0 from J; bases not matched to a gene: 4. Germline-derived CDR1 and CDR2 are MNHEY and SVGAGI.

The chain couples TRBV29-1 to TRBJ1-4; no clear D gene. CDR3 length: 12 amino acids. Germline CDR1 SQVTM, CDR2 ANQGSEA. V lost 7 bases and J lost 7, with 13 bases in between. The CDR3 DNA sequence: TGCAGCGCTCTGACCGGTTTTGAAAAACTGTTTTTT. The encoded protein is CSALTGFEKLFF.

This clonotype was seen many times. Here the CDR3 DNA reads TGCAGCGTAGAGGACTCCGACAGGATCCGAGAGACCCAGTACTTC. It specifies CSVEDSDRIRETQYF. The rearrangement uses TRBV29-1 and TRBJ2-5, with D possibly matching TRBD1 (6 bases). CDR1 and CDR2 from the germline V gene are SQVTM and ANQGSEA. The CDR3 is 15 amino acids. V dropped 6 bases and J dropped 4 bases, with 21 bases sitting between them.

This clonotype was seen more than once but under ten times. The V call is TRBV7-9, the J call TRBJ1-1; 7 bases map to TRBD1. The CDR3 contains 12 residues. The germline gives CDR1 SEHNR, CDR2 FQNEAQ (reference sequence). The junction had 2 bases not matched to a gene; V was cut back by 4 bases and J by 6 bases. The CDR3 sequence: CASSSTGPEAFF. The DNA for the CDR3 is TGTGCCAGCAGCTCGACAGGGCCTGAAGCTTTCTTT.

The V call is TRBV20-1, the J call TRBJ1-2; 7 nucleotides match TRBD1. Trimming took 0 bases from V and 1 from J; bases not matched to a gene: 8. Germline-derived CDR1 and CDR2 are DFQATT and SNEGSKA (reference sequence). The CDR3 totals 16 residues. Here the CDR3 DNA reads TGCAGTGCTAGAGATCCCAAGACAGGGCTTAACTATGGCTACACCTTC. Amino acids: CSARDPKTGLNYGYTF.

This clonotype was picked up a small number of times. The CDR3 nucleotides are TGCAGCGTTGGTACTAGCGGGAGGGCTATAGATACGCAGTATTTT. Translating gives CSVGTSGRAIDTQYF. The J gene is TRBJ2-3, the V gene TRBV29-1; 13 bases align to TRBD2. In germline, CDR1 is SQVTM, CDR2 ANQGSEA. Germline trimming cut 4 bases from V and 5 bases from J; bases unmatched to any gene: 6. The CDR3 spans 15 residues.

Only a few counts were recorded for this clonotype. This chain joins TRBV29-1 and TRBJ2-7; no definite D call. The ends were cut back, 4 bases at V and 0 bases at J, with 10 bases in the middle. This CDR3 has 13 residues. Germline CDR1 reads SQVTM; CDR2 reads ANQGSEA. The CDR3 DNA reads as TGCAGCGTTGTGACGCGGTACTCCTACGAGCAGTACTTC. Encoded protein: CSVVTRYSYEQYF.

The chain links TRBV3-1 to TRBJ2-5; TRBD2 aligns across 14 bases. The CDR3 runs 18 residues. Trimming cost V 4 bases and J 5 bases; bases outside gene matches: 12. Germline V gives CDR1 LGHDT, CDR2 YNNKEL (reference sequence). CDR3 sequence (DNA): TGTGCCAGCAGCCGCACCGGAGGGACTAGCGGGAGTGGGGAGACCCAGTACTTC. Amino acids: CASSRTGGTSGSGETQYF.

The table lists this clonotype with a few counts. The chain carries TRBV29-1 and TRBJ2-3; 9 nucleotides line up with TRBD2. V shed 4 bases and J 0 bases; nucleotides not matched to a gene: 17. Germline-derived CDR1 and CDR2 are SQVTM and ANQGSEA. This CDR3 is 19 amino acids long. This chain's CDR3 is CSVVPAGGTQPTSTDTQYF. Here the CDR3 DNA reads TGCAGCGTTGTCCCAGCGGGAGGAACCCAGCCCACTAGCACAGATACGCAGTATTTT.

This clonotype occurred a few times. The chain carries TRBV20-1 and TRBJ1-2; TRBD1 is a possible D gene (5 bases). The V end was cut by 7 bases, the J end by 6 bases, with 15 bases between. Per germline, CDR1 DFQATT and CDR2 SNEGSKA (reference sequence). The CDR3 is 12 residues long. The CDR3 reads CSVSGRAHGYTF. The CDR3 DNA reads as TGCAGTGTTAGTGGCAGGGCCCATGGCTACACCTTC.

The chain carries TRBV30 and TRBJ1-1; tentatively, D is TRBD1 (5 bases). There are 14 residues in the CDR3. V lost 4 bases and J lost 1, with 13 bases in between. CDR1 GTSNPN and CDR2 SVGIG come from the germline V gene (reference sequence). The CDR3 loop reads CAWTIGGRNTEAFF. The CDR3 coding sequence is TGTGCCTGGACCATTGGGGGTCGGAACACTGAAGCTTTCTTT.

In this sample, this clonotype turned up many times. One end of the junction varies from germline; a read error may be responsible. This chain joins TRBV5-1 and TRBJ2-3; tentative D call: TRBD1 (5 bases). Germline lookup yields CDR1 SGHRS and CDR2 YFSETQ. The CDR3 is made up of 13 amino acids. In DNA, the CDR3 is TGTGCCAGCAGTTTACAGGGCACAGATACGCAGTATTTT. As protein: CASSLQGTDTQYF.

This clonotype showed up just a few times. V usage is TRBV6-6 and J usage is TRBJ2-5, with a tentative D call TRBD2 (5 bases). V was clipped by 5 bases and J by 7 bases, with 11 bases between them. This CDR3 spans 12 amino acids. Germline assignment: CDR1 MNHNY and CDR2 SVGAGI (reference sequence). The CDR3 loop reads CASSPGRGTQYF. The CDR3 DNA reads as TGTGCCAGCAGTCCGGGTCGGGGGACCCAGTACTTC.

This clonotype was seen a few times. The chain has TRBV5-6 and TRBJ2-5; no clear D gene. From germline, CDR1 is SGHDT and CDR2 YYEEEE. V was shortened by 1 base and J by 4 bases, with 5 bases between the two germline ends. The CDR3 has 12 amino acids. CDR3 amino acids: CASSLMTETQYF. The CDR3 DNA sequence: TGTGCCAGCAGCTTGATGACAGAGACCCAGTACTTC. The whole variable domain, filled in from reference TRBV5-6 and TRBJ2-5, reads DAGVTQSPTHLIKTRGQQVTLRCSPKSGHDTVSWYQQALGQGPQFIFQYYEEEERQRGNFPDRFSGHQFPNYSSELNVNALLLGDSALYLCASSLMTETQYFGPGTRLLVL.

This clonotype occurred a few times. V is TRBV20-1 and J is TRBJ2-5; 11 bases are a match to TRBD2. Per germline, CDR1 DFQATT and CDR2 SNEGSKA (reference sequence). V was pared by 3 bases and J by 5 bases, with 8 bases of the junction left unmatched. The CDR3 runs 15 residues. This chain's CDR3 is CSASSLAGVWETQYF. The CDR3 coding sequence is TGCAGTGCTAGTTCACTAGCGGGAGTCTGGGAGACCCAGTACTTC.

The V gene is TRBV7-2, the J gene TRBJ2-5; tentatively, D is TRBD1 (5 bases). V lost 3 bases, J lost 0 bases, and 8 bases lay in between. The V gene's germline CDR1 is SGHTA and CDR2 FQGNSA. The CDR3 loop spans 14 amino acids. CDR3 in amino acids: CASSLGRDQETQYF. CDR3 in DNA: TGTGCCAGCAGCTTGGGGCGCGACCAAGAGACCCAGTACTTC.

The chain links TRBV7-9 to TRBJ1-1, with 7 nucleotides matching TRBD1. V lost 1 base to trimming and J lost 1 base; unmatched junction nucleotides: 3. Germline CDR1 SEHNR, CDR2 FQNEAQ (reference sequence). This CDR3 is built from 15 residues. Here the CDR3 DNA reads TGTGCCAGCAGCTTAGAGGGGACAGCGAACACTGAAGCTTTCTTT. Its protein is CASSLEGTANTEAFF.

This clonotype has just a few counts. The chain carries TRBV4-3 and TRBJ1-6; D gene unclear. The CDR3 has 13 residues. Trimming left V 1 base short and J 14 bases short, with 12 bases between. The germline CDR1 and CDR2 sequences are LGHNA and YSLEER. The chain's CDR3 is CASSQVEGSALHF. CDR3 bases: TGCGCCAGCAGCCAAGTAGAGGGATCGGCCCTCCACTTT.

This rearrangement joins TRBV12-3 or TRBV12-4 to TRBJ2-5; 7 bases fit TRBD2. Trimming removed 6 bases from V and 5 bases from J; junction bases left unmatched: 6. The CDR3 loop spans 13 amino acids. DNA for the CDR3: TGTGCCAGCAGGAATGCGGGAGCCGAGACCCAGTACTTC. Translation gives CASRNAGAETQYF.

This clonotype showed up just a few times. The CDR3 protein is CASSLEWSDTEAFF. For the CDR3, the DNA is TGCGCCAGCAGCTTGGAGTGGTCGGACACTGAAGCTTTCTTT. The chain couples TRBV5-1 to TRBJ1-1; D not certain. Germline CDR1 is SGHRS and CDR2 is YFSETQ. The CDR3 is made up of 14 amino acids. Between the trimmed V and J ends, which lost 0 bases and 3 bases, there was a span of 9 bases.

V and J are TRBV6-1 and TRBJ2-2; the match to TRBD2 covers 8 bases. Germline V gene data show CDR1 as MNHNS and CDR2 as SASEGT. After removal of 6 bases from V and 1 base from J, the junction contained 7 bases not matched to a gene. This CDR3 region has 16 residues. CDR3 region: CASSFRLALNTGELFF. The CDR3 DNA follows: TGTGCCAGCAGCTTCCGACTAGCGCTGAACACCGGGGAGCTGTTTTTT.

The chain uses TRBV7-2 and TRBJ1-6, with TRBD1 matching 7 bases. CDR1 and CDR2 (germline): SGHTA, FQGNSA. This CDR3 contains 15 residues. V dropped 4 bases and J dropped 13; count of bases not matched to a gene: 13. Here the CDR3 reads CASSSFTGAFSPLHF. Here the CDR3 DNA reads TGTGCCAGCAGCTCATTTACAGGGGCCTTTTCGCCCCTCCACTTT.

This rearrangement joins TRBV29-1 to TRBJ1-1; TRBD1 matches at 8 bases. From germline, CDR1 is SQVTM and CDR2 ANQGSEA. The CDR3 is made up of 13 amino acids. V shed 6 bases and J 0 bases; nucleotides not matched to a gene: 3. CDR3 bases: TGCAGCGTCGGGACAGGATTGAACACTGAAGCTTTCTTT. Protein: CSVGTGLNTEAFF.

The chain is built from TRBV20-1 and TRBJ1-5; no clear D. Germline loops: CDR1 DFQATT, CDR2 SNEGSKA (reference sequence). CDR3 length equals 14 residues. Deletions cut 5 bases from V and 4 bases from J, with 15 bases between. The CDR3 DNA reads as TGCAGTGCTCCAAGCGGACGGGGAAATCAGCCCCAGCATTTT. Translation gives CSAPSGRGNQPQHF.

DNA for the CDR3: TGCGCCAGCAGCTGGGGACAGCCTAACACCGGGGAGCTGTTTTTT. Amino acid sequence: CASSWGQPNTGELFF. The chain links TRBV5-1 to TRBJ2-2; 7 positions match TRBD1. Per the germline V gene, CDR1 is SGHRS and CDR2 is YFSETQ. V gave up 3 bases and J gave up 2 bases; unmatched junction bases: 4. The CDR3 is 15 amino acids.

This clonotype was detected a few times. The gene calls are TRBV12-3 or TRBV12-4 and TRBJ2-5; 8 bases agree with TRBD2. The V and J ends lost 6 bases and 4 bases, in that order; junction bases with no gene match: 10. CDR3 length: 15 residues. The CDR3 nucleotides are TGTGCCAGCAGCCGCCGGGGGGGATGGGGAGAGACCCAGTACTTC. Its translation: CASSRRGGWGETQYF.

The rearrangement uses TRBV28 and TRBJ2-5; no definite D call. V lost 5 bases and J 2 bases, leaving 18 bases between the germline ends. Looked up from germline, CDR1 is MDHEN and CDR2 is SYDVKM. The CDR3 contains 16 residues. The CDR3 bases are TGTGCCAGCAGTGACCCGGTGGCAGGCCAGCAAGAGACCCAGTACTTC. This encodes CASSDPVAGQQETQYF.